The entry below describes one T cell receptor (beta chain). Its cognate antigen is unknown. After removal of 1 base from V and 3 bases from J, the junction contained 3 bases not matched to a gene. The CDR3 has 16 amino acids. The germline V gene encodes CDR1 SEHNR and CDR2 FQNEAQ (reference sequence). The PCR contained 60 Vbeta and 13 Jbeta primers. Measured with immunoSEQ multiplex PCR; TCRdb has only the in-frame clones, and not every one. The table records about 120,000 clones, roughly 63% of them present only once. These data originate in a study of cytomegalovirus exposure and HLA in healthy donors. General study results and limits: A later analysis revealed that TCR association rates differed between HLA loci, peaking at DRB1 and bottoming out at HLA-C. TCR beta V- and J-gene trimming, according to a later analysis, was linked to a missense DCLRE1C variant.

The genes are TRBV7-9 and TRBJ2-1, with 10 positions matching TRBD2. The receptor was derived from a man aged 35-49 years in good health and CMV-seropositive. The sample comprised PBMCs. In DNA form, the CDR3 reads TGTGCCAGCAGCTTAGTACTAGCGGGACTCTACAATGAGCAGTTCTTC. Its translation is CASSLVLAGLYNEQFF.